This T cell receptor (beta chain) appears in the sequencing data of a study of cytomegalovirus exposure and HLA in healthy donors. This CDR3 region has 15 residues. Trimming pared 1 base from V and 2 bases from J, leaving 11 bases between. Germline lookup yields CDR1 SGHTA and CDR2 FQGNSA. Primers included in the PCR were 60 Vbeta and 13 Jbeta primers. Sequencing used immunoSEQ multiplex PCR; TCRdb keeps in-frame clones, though not all of them. The sample contains just over 150,000 clones, roughly 85% of which appear only once. What was sequenced was PBMCs. This TCR came from a man aged 18 to 30 in good health and CMV-seropositive. The chain has TRBV7-2 and TRBJ2-5; possibly TRBD1 for D (6 bases). As DNA, the CDR3 is TGTGCCAGCAGCTTAGTCCTGGGGGCTCAAGAGACCCAGTACTTC. Its protein is CASSLVLGAQETQYF.